Shown below are 32 T cell receptor beta chains from a single sample sequenced in a study of T-cell reconstitution after alpha-beta-depleted transplantation in children. Unique molecular identifiers were incorporated into the prepared TCRbeta library. Each CDR3 protein is one row after TCRdb ran MiXCR on the PCR reads. Of some 95,000 distinct CDR3 sequences in the sample, 20% to 30% were seen once. The sequencing here drew on PBMCs, taken before TCRalphabeta/CD19-depleted stem cell transplant. Source of these receptors: a boy aged 2-9 years with acute lymphoblastic leukemia, due to receive a stem cell transplant.

This rearrangement joins TRBV5-1 to TRBJ2-5; tentatively, D is TRBD2 (5 bases). The germline V and J ends were trimmed by 0 bases and 5 bases, with 14 bases remaining between them. The CDR3 runs to 15 residues. Germline loops: CDR1 SGHRS, CDR2 YFSETQ. Here the CDR3 reads CASSLGSSGEETQYF. CDR3 DNA: TGCGCCAGCAGCTTGGGATCCAGCGGAGAGGAGACCCAGTACTTC. Based on the CDR3 plus reference TRBV5-1 and TRBJ2-5, the full variable domain is KAGVTQTPRYLIKTRGQQVTLSCSPISGHRSVSWYQQTPGQGLQFLFEYFSETQRNKGNFPGRFSGRQFSNSRSEMNVSTLELGDSALYLCASSLGSSGEETQYFGPGTRLLVL.

V usage is TRBV5-6 and J usage is TRBJ1-2; D gene uncertain. The CDR3 is made up of 14 amino acids. Trimming removed 3 bases from V and 4 bases from J, with 13 bases in between. Germline V CDR1 and CDR2: SGHDT, YYEEEE. The CDR3 spells CASSSRLDIYGYTF. CDR3 sequence (DNA): TGTGCCAGCAGCTCCCGTTTAGACATCTATGGCTACACCTTC.

This clonotype came up many times. J is TRBJ1-6 and V is TRBV7-2, with 7 bases matching TRBD1. The CDR3 runs to 16 residues. Per germline, CDR1 SGHTA and CDR2 FQGNSA. J was trimmed by 9 bases and V by 6 bases; bases with no gene match: 14. CDR3 sequence reads: CASSPDQGQSGSPLHF. The CDR3 DNA follows: TGTGCCAGCAGTCCCGATCAGGGACAGTCGGGTTCACCCCTCCACTTT.

With regard to this clonotype: An end of the junction differs from the germline gene, which may be a read error. The J gene is TRBJ2-1, the V gene TRBV4-2; a weak D match, TRBD2 (6 bases). This CDR3 comprises 16 residues. Germline loops: CDR1 LGHNA, CDR2 YNFKEQ. DNA for the CDR3: TGTGCCAGCAGCGAAGACCCGGGGAGGTCCTACAATGAGCAGTTCTTC. Translation gives CASSEDPGRSYNEQFF.

CDR3 DNA: TGTGCCAGCAGCAGGGACAGGGGACAGCCCCAGCATTTT. This encodes CASSRDRGQPQHF. The chain uses TRBV12-3 or TRBV12-4 and TRBJ1-5; 10 positions match TRBD1. The junction had 3 bases not matched to a gene; V was cut back by 6 bases and J by 7 bases. The CDR3 totals 13 residues.

The V and J genes are TRBV5-1 and TRBJ2-2; D may be TRBD2 (5 bases). Germline V lookup: CDR1 SGHRS, CDR2 YFSETQ. V lost 3 bases, J lost 5 bases, and 11 bases lay in between. This CDR3 region has 14 residues. The CDR3, as DNA: TGCGCCAGCAGCTCTGGACTGCATACCGGGGAGCTGTTTTTT. This codes for CASSSGLHTGELFF. Variable domain in full (rest from reference TRBV5-1 and TRBJ2-2): KAGVTQTPRYLIKTRGQQVTLSCSPISGHRSVSWYQQTPGQGLQFLFEYFSETQRNKGNFPGRFSGRQFSNSRSEMNVSTLELGDSALYLCASSSGLHTGELFFGEGSRLTVL.

The chain carries TRBV15 and TRBJ2-5; 8 bases agree with TRBD1. CDR3 length: 16 residues. Germline V gives CDR1 LNHNV, CDR2 YYDKDF (reference sequence). Trimming took 2 bases from V and 5 from J; bases not matched to a gene: 10. CDR3 sequence: CATSRYQGARGETQYF. The CDR3 DNA reads as TGTGCCACCAGCAGATACCAGGGGGCGCGAGGGGAGACCCAGTACTTC.

CDR3 loop: CASRTSANEQFF. As DNA, the CDR3 is TGTGCCAGCAGGACTAGCGCCAATGAGCAGTTCTTC. The chain joins TRBV28 to TRBJ2-1, with 8 bases lining up with TRBD2. The CDR3 has 12 amino acids. V dropped 6 bases and J dropped 6; count of bases not matched to a gene: 1. Germline V gene data show CDR1 as MDHEN and CDR2 as SYDVKM.

The chain has TRBV10-3 and TRBJ2-1, with TRBD2 matching 8 bases. Germline assignment: CDR1 ENHRY and CDR2 SYGVKD. After removal of 2 bases from V and 6 bases from J, the junction contained 3 bases not matched to a gene. The CDR3 spans 14 residues. DNA for the CDR3: TGTGCCATCAGTGAGAGGGGGACTAGCAATGAGCAGTTCTTC. This gives the protein CAISERGTSNEQFF.

The chain joins TRBV20-1 to TRBJ2-1; tentative D call: TRBD2 (5 bases). There are 14 residues in the CDR3. Germline V gene data show CDR1 as DFQATT and CDR2 as SNEGSKA (reference sequence). V gave up 2 bases and J gave up 4 bases, with 12 bases separating them. The CDR3 here is CSARKEATYNEQFF. CDR3 nucleotides: TGCAGTGCTAGAAAGGAGGCTACTTACAATGAGCAGTTCTTC.

This chain links TRBV6-4 with TRBJ2-5; 10 bases fit TRBD2. Trimming at V came to 0 bases and at J to 5 bases, leaving 12 bases not matched to a gene. The CDR3 spans 18 residues. Germline lookup yields CDR1 MRHNA and CDR2 SNTAGT. The CDR3 sequence is CASSDSRLAGDSWETQYF. CDR3 nucleotides: TGTGCCAGCAGTGACTCAAGGCTAGCGGGAGATTCGTGGGAGACCCAGTACTTC.

This clonotype came up a few times. V usage is TRBV5-5 and J usage is TRBJ1-2, with 9 bases identical to TRBD1. CDR1 and CDR2 (germline): SGHKS, YYEKEE (reference sequence). J lost 8 bases, V lost 4 bases, and 12 bases had no gene match. The CDR3 has 15 amino acids. The CDR3 region is CASSGWTTGGEGYTF. As DNA, the CDR3 is TGTGCCAGCAGCGGGTGGACTACAGGGGGCGAAGGCTACACCTTC.

The chain links TRBV7-6 to TRBJ2-2; a weak D match, TRBD1 (6 bases). V dropped 4 bases and J dropped 0 bases, with 12 bases sitting between them. The CDR3 extends over 16 amino acids. Germline V gene sequence: CDR1 SGHVS, CDR2 FNYEAQ. DNA for the CDR3: TGTGCCAGCAGCTATGGGGCAGGGGCGAACACCGGGGAGCTGTTTTTT. Protein product: CASSYGAGANTGELFF.

This clonotype was seen a handful of times. The V gene is TRBV6-2 or TRBV6-3, the J gene TRBJ1-1, with TRBD1 as a possible D gene (6 bases). Trimming took 4 bases from V and 2 from J, leaving 17 bases between them. This CDR3 is 16 amino acids long. In germline, CDR1 is MNHEY, CDR2 SVGEGT. The CDR3 is CASSSHGGPRNTEAFF. In DNA form, the CDR3 reads TGTGCCAGCAGTTCCCATGGGGGGCCCAGAAACACTGAAGCTTTCTTT.

This chain joins TRBV28 and TRBJ1-2, with D uncertain. V dropped 2 bases and J dropped 3 bases, with 7 bases sitting between them. This CDR3 is built from 13 residues. The V gene's germline CDR1 is MDHEN and CDR2 SYDVKM. The CDR3 loop is CASSLKHYYGYTF. The DNA of the CDR3 is TGTGCCAGCAGTTTAAAGCACTACTATGGCTACACCTTC.

This clonotype has just a few counts. The chain couples TRBV5-1 to TRBJ2-3; D assignment may be TRBD1 or TRBD2 (5 bases each). CDR3 length: 17 amino acids. Germline CDR1 SGHRS, CDR2 YFSETQ. V lost 1 base, J lost 4 bases, and 19 bases lay in between. The CDR3 sequence is CASSLKRVGIRADTQYF. The DNA of the CDR3 is TGCGCCAGCAGCTTGAAGAGGGTGGGGATCAGGGCAGATACGCAGTATTTT.

V gene TRBV4-2 combines with J gene TRBJ2-2, with TRBD2 identical over 7 bases. Germline V gene lookup returns CDR1 LGHNA and CDR2 YNFKEQ. This CDR3 is built from 16 residues. Trimming cost V 4 bases and J 1 base; bases outside gene matches: 6. The CDR3 sequence: CASSLPSGGNTGELFF. The CDR3 bases are TGTGCCAGCAGCCTCCCTAGCGGAGGGAACACCGGGGAGCTGTTTTTT.

The chain combines TRBV5-6 with TRBJ1-4; D perhaps matches TRBD1 (6 bases). With 2 bases removed from V and 3 bases from J, the gap between germline ends came to 8 bases. CDR1 and CDR2 (germline): SGHDT, YYEEEE. The CDR3 has 14 amino acids. CDR3 loop: CASSFPGANEKLFF. The DNA of the CDR3 is TGTGCCAGCAGCTTTCCAGGGGCTAATGAAAAACTGTTTTTT.

This clonotype showed up just a few times. This chain joins TRBV4-3 and TRBJ2-3; no reliable D call. Germline V lookup: CDR1 LGHNA, CDR2 YSLEER. The V end was cut by 6 bases, the J end by 2 bases, with 12 bases between. The CDR3 extends over 14 amino acids. The CDR3 DNA is TGCGCCAGCAGACAGACCCAGGACACAGATACGCAGTATTTT. It is translated as CASRQTQDTDTQYF.

This clonotype showed up just a few times. V gene TRBV6-1 combines with J gene TRBJ2-1, with 10 bases identical to TRBD2. After removal of 5 bases from V and 8 bases from J, the junction contained 9 bases not matched to a gene. The CDR3 contains 15 residues. Germline CDR1 reads MNHNS; CDR2 reads SASEGT. The CDR3 spells CASSHQAGGSDEQFF. As DNA, the CDR3 is TGTGCCAGCAGTCATCAAGCGGGAGGGAGTGATGAGCAGTTCTTC.

This clonotype turned up a few times. The chain uses TRBV12-3 or TRBV12-4 and TRBJ2-1; D gene ambiguous. This CDR3 has 13 amino acids. Trimming removed 6 bases from V and 2 bases from J, with 8 bases in between. The CDR3 region has the DNA TGTGCCAGCAGCCAGAGTGCCTACAATGAGCAGTTCTTC. It yields the protein CASSQSAYNEQFF.

The chain uses TRBV12-3 or TRBV12-4 and TRBJ2-3, with D maybe TRBD1 (6 bases). V was trimmed by 1 base and J by 3 bases, leaving 11 bases between them. The CDR3 runs 15 residues. The CDR3 here is CASSLGQGWTDTQYF. The CDR3 bases are TGTGCCAGCAGTTTAGGGCAGGGGTGGACAGATACGCAGTATTTT.

The chain is built from TRBV29-1 and TRBJ1-4, with a possible D match to TRBD1 (5 bases). This CDR3 is built from 12 residues. The V end lost 5 bases, the J end lost 8 bases, and 12 bases lay between the germline ends. The germline V gene has CDR1 SQVTM and CDR2 ANQGSEA. DNA for the CDR3: TGCAGCGTTTCCGGGGCTGAGGAAAAACTGTTTTTT. Protein product: CSVSGAEEKLFF.

This clonotype was seen a few times. V gene TRBV20-1 combines with J gene TRBJ2-5; a weak D match, TRBD1 (6 bases). CDR3 length: 14 residues. Looked up from germline, CDR1 is DFQATT and CDR2 is SNEGSKA (reference sequence). In DNA, the CDR3 is TGCAGCGCCCTAGGGGGAACTCGCCAAGAGACCCAGTACTTC. Translated: CSALGGTRQETQYF.

CDR3 sequence (DNA): TGTGCCAGCAGTTTTGCTTTGGGTGCGCGGGAGGGGGGCGAGCAGTACTTC. Its translation is CASSFALGAREGGEQYF. This chain links TRBV28 with TRBJ2-7; 9 nucleotides align to TRBD2. This CDR3 region has 17 residues. Per the germline V gene, CDR1 is MDHEN and CDR2 is SYDVKM. After removal of 3 bases from V and 6 bases from J, the junction contained 15 bases not matched to a gene. Full variable domain (rest looked up from reference TRBV28 and TRBJ2-7): DVKVTQSSRYLVKRTGEKVFLECVQDMDHENMFWYRQDPGLGLRLIYFSYDVKMKEKGDIPEGYSVSREKKERFSLILESASTNQTSMYLCASSFALGAREGGEQYFGPGTRLTVT.

The CDR3 DNA reads as TGTGCCAGCAGGCGAAACCGTCCCGGGACAGGGCTTCACTCTGGAAACACCATATATTTT. Amino acid sequence: CASRRNRPGTGLHSGNTIYF. The chain carries TRBV12-3 or TRBV12-4 and TRBJ1-3; 9 bases map to TRBD1. The CDR3 extends over 20 amino acids. The V and J ends lost 6 bases and 0 bases, in that order; junction bases with no gene match: 18.

This clonotype was detected only a few times. This sequence joins TRBV6-1 and TRBJ2-1; D not certain. The V gene lost 5 bases and the J gene lost 8 bases, with 13 bases spanning the gap. This CDR3 comprises 13 residues. Germline values: CDR1 MNHNS, CDR2 SASEGT. The CDR3: CASSTGPVYEQFF. In nucleotides, the CDR3 is TGTGCCAGCAGTACCGGCCCCGTGTATGAGCAGTTCTTC.

The chain carries TRBV28 and TRBJ2-3; D is uncertain. V lost 6 bases to trimming and J lost 6 bases, with 7 bases between them. The CDR3 loop spans 11 amino acids. Germline CDR1 is MDHEN and CDR2 is SYDVKM. The CDR3 protein is CASSLRDTQYF. The CDR3 DNA reads TGTGCCAGCAGCTTAAGGGATACGCAGTATTTT.

This rearrangement joins TRBV5-4 to TRBJ2-7; D might be TRBD2 (5 bases). V dropped 7 bases and J dropped 5 bases, with 25 bases sitting between them. Germline lookup yields CDR1 SGHNT and CDR2 YYREEE (reference sequence). CDR3 length: 16 residues. The CDR3 loop is CASAPGGGVGLDEQYF. CDR3 DNA sequence: TGTGCCAGCGCTCCCGGTGGCGGAGTTGGACTGGACGAGCAGTACTTC. The variable domain in full, with the rest retrieved from reference TRBV5-4 and TRBJ2-7, is ETGVTQSPTHLIKTRGQQVTLRCSSQSGHNTVSWYQQALGQGPQFIFQYYREEENGRGNFPPRFSGLQFPNYSSELNVNALELDDSALYLCASAPGGGVGLDEQYFGPGTRLTVT.

This chain joins TRBV29-1 and TRBJ2-2, with 7 bases identical to TRBD2. The CDR3 covers 14 residues. The germline V gene encodes CDR1 SQVTM and CDR2 ANQGSEA. The J segment lost 1 base and the V segment lost 6 bases, leaving 5 bases of the junction unmatched. The CDR3: CSVPTSQNTGELFF. The CDR3, as DNA: TGCAGCGTGCCGACTAGCCAGAACACCGGGGAGCTGTTTTTT.

In this sample, this clonotype turned up many times. V and J are TRBV5-1 and TRBJ2-5, with D perhaps matching TRBD2 (6 bases). V was clipped by 4 bases and J by 3 bases, with 19 bases between them. CDR3 length: 16 amino acids. Germline V gene sequence: CDR1 SGHRS, CDR2 YFSETQ. In nucleotides, the CDR3 is TGCGCCAGCAGCCCGGGGGTGGCAGGCGTTAAAGAGACCCAGTACTTC. The encoded protein is CASSPGVAGVKETQYF.

This chain links TRBV18 with TRBJ2-7, with D hard to call. The germline V gene encodes CDR1 KGHSH and CDR2 LQKENI. V was cut by 3 bases and J by 6 bases, with 15 bases left in between. CDR3 size: 14 residues. This chain's CDR3 is CASSPYRNNFEQYF. CDR3 DNA: TGTGCCAGCTCACCCTACCGGAATAACTTCGAGCAGTACTTC.